This entry features one T cell receptor beta chain sequence. TCRdb re-called the 5' RACE reads through MiXCR, storing one row per CDR3 protein. The data hold roughly 510,000 distinct CDR3 sequences, with 15% to 20% observed a single time. This entry belongs to a study of T-cell memory formation after mild COVID-19. Looked up from germline, CDR1 is SGDLS and CDR2 is YYNGEE. The J segment lost 8 bases and the V segment lost 4 bases, leaving 14 bases of the junction unmatched. There are 15 residues in the CDR3. Source material: PBMCs or a T cell subset sorted from them (not recorded which). The chain employs TRBV9 and TRBJ1-2, with 7 bases aligning to TRBD1. This TCR was sampled from an adult woman who had mild COVID-19 (a few samples of this study predate the infection). Cell type and time point are not known. The CDR3 here is CASSPRTGLNGGYTF. The CDR3 DNA follows: TGTGCCAGCAGCCCCCGGACAGGACTGAATGGCGGCTACACCTTC.